The source of this T cell receptor (beta chain) is a study of human T cells and chemical hapten exposure. Overall study findings and caveats: Among expanded TCRs, significantly more large CDR3 similarity clusters formed than among controls. Correlating positively with patch test score were the PT1 expanded TCR counts.

TCRdb re-analysed the RACE reads in MiXCR, keeping a single row per CDR3 protein. Of 45,000 to 60,000 distinct CDR3 sequences in the sample, about an eighth were seen once. Germline CDR1 DFQATT, CDR2 SNEGSKA (reference sequence). This CDR3 has 14 residues. V was clipped by 6 bases and J by 9 bases; unmatched bases: 12. This clonotype was recorded at least ten times. Antigen: not known. Time point denoted: patch test 3, about 24 weeks after DPC sensitization. Sample treatment: therapeutic diphenylcyclopropenone sensitization with weekly scalp DPC. The clonotype was recovered from a man younger than 45 with alopecia areata. Some clones in this sample may be carry-over from other donors' samples. Material: whole blood, obtained in connection with sensitization to the hapten diphenylcyclopropenone (DPC). The V and J genes are TRBV20-1 and TRBJ2-1; 9 nucleotides agree with TRBD1. The CDR3 loop is CSAKHRGRRSEQFF. The CDR3 DNA is TGCAGTGCGAAACACAGGGGGCGAAGGTCTGAGCAGTTCTTC.